Given below is one T cell receptor (beta chain) in context. Its cognate antigen is unknown. The CDR3 is 16 residues long. J was trimmed by 0 bases and V by 4 bases; bases with no gene match: 6. Per germline, CDR1 SGHVS and CDR2 FQNEAQ. 60 Vbeta and 13 Jbeta primers were used in PCR. Using immunoSEQ multiplex PCR, the repertoire was profiled, and TCRdb retains in-frame clones only, with some absent. The table records 150,000 to 250,000 clones, around three quarters of them present only once. This sample was taken from a study of cytomegalovirus exposure and HLA in healthy donors. Study results and caveats: A later analysis associated roughly 15,000 TCR beta sequences with HLA alleles at a 0.05 false discovery rate. Analyzed later, most CMV-associated TCR beta chains appeared HLA-restricted. An analysis was carried out later, and it reportedly showed fewer N-insertions in an Asian-associated ancestry cluster than the 666-donor mean.

All the people who gave samples were healthy bone marrow donors. The specimen was PBMCs. The clonotype originates from a woman under 40 in good health and CMV-seropositive. The J gene is TRBJ2-5, the V gene TRBV7-8; 9 positions match TRBD1. CDR3 in amino acids: CASSSSGTGNQETQYF. CDR3 in DNA: TGTGCCAGCAGCTCCTCGGGGACAGGGAACCAAGAGACCCAGTACTTC.